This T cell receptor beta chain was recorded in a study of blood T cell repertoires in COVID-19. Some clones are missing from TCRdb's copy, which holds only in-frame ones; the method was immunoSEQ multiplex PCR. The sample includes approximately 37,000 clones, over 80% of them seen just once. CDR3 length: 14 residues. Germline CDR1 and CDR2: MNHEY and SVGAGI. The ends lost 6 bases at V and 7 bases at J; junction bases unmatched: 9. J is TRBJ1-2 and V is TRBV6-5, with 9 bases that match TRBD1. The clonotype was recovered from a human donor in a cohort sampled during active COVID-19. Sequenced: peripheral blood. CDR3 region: CASRVTGGATGYTF. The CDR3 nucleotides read TGTGCCAGCAGGGTTACAGGGGGCGCGACTGGCTACACCTTC.